This T cell receptor (beta chain) was captured in a study of blood T cells in healthy people across ages. Primed by a sample-barcoded 5' primer and a J-beta primer mix, a second PCR proceeded for about 6 to 11 cycles. A template-switch adaptor that had 12 random nucleotides put a tag on each cDNA molecule. A single record per CDR3 protein comes from TCRdb applying MiXCR to the 5' RACE reads. The sample has hundreds of thousands of distinct CDR3 sequences; over 20% are singletons. Germline CDR1 reads MNHEY; CDR2 reads SVGEGT. V gave up 5 bases and J gave up 11 bases, with 21 bases separating them. The length of the CDR3 is 14 residues. Samples each had at least 5 micrograms of total RNA extracted.

The V gene is TRBV6-2 or TRBV6-3, the J gene TRBJ2-5; no definite D call. The source of this sequence is an older man in good health. The sequencing input was blood. CDR3 DNA: TGTGCCAGCAGTGCCAGGACGTTTCCCTACAAGCAGTACTTC. It codes for CASSARTFPYKQYF.